This T cell receptor (beta chain) was observed in a study of Tregs in tolerant kidney transplant recipients. Study-wide results and limits: The most relevant donor-specific Treg TCRbeta repertoire apparently came from expansion with activated donor B cells.

CD4+CD25+CD127- Tregs, CD4+CD25- non-Tregs, CD4 and CD8 cells were sorted. Regulatory T cells were sorted from thawed PBMCs rested overnight at 37°C with 150 to 200 IU/ml IL-2. Clones were sequenced by immunoSEQ multiplex PCR, and TCRdb holds only the in-frame ones, with some missing. The data contain about 73,000 clones, approximately 90% of them seen just once; the ten biggest clones take up approximately 0.3%. CDR3 length: 13 amino acids. Germline-derived CDR1 and CDR2 are SGHNT and YENEEA. The V and J ends lost 4 bases and 4 bases respectively, with 10 bases between them. A note on this clone: Antigen unknown.

This TCR derives from a human donor who received a combined kidney and bone marrow transplant. The gene calls are TRBV11-3 and TRBJ2-5; D is perhaps TRBD2 (6 bases). This sample comprised Tregs from blood, obtained before the transplant. CDR3 region: CASSSGRGETQYF. The CDR3 bases are TGTGCCAGCAGCTCCGGGAGAGGAGAGACCCAGTACTTC.